The present T cell receptor (beta chain) was sequenced within a study of T-cell reconstitution after alpha-beta-depleted transplantation in children. Overall study results and limits: As was reported, about two months after transplant, alpha-beta T cells came from several hundred expanded graft clones. Some patients' high day-60 TCRbeta diversity was traced to surviving recipient T cells and thymic progenitors.

Unique molecular identifiers were used in preparing the TCRbeta library. Each CDR3 protein is one row after TCRdb ran MiXCR on the PCR reads. The sample carries 97,000 or so distinct CDR3 sequences, approximately 6% recorded once. With 6 bases clipped from V and 3 bases from J, the junction kept 3 bases outside the gene matches. Germline V gene data show CDR1 as LNHDA and CDR2 as SQIVND (reference sequence). The CDR3 has 13 amino acids. In the case of this clonotype: The target antigen is unknown.

The rearrangement uses TRBV19 and TRBJ2-7; 9 positions match TRBD1. The specimen comprised PBMCs, mostly from graft donor cells, sampled 60 days after TCRalphabeta/CD19-depleted stem cell transplant. The receptor comes from a female patient aged 2-15 years who had a stem cell transplant for Fanconi anemia, so the T cells may come from the graft donor. For the CDR3, the DNA is TGTGCCAGTAGGCGACAGGGGGTCTACGAGCAGTACTTC. Protein: CASRRQGVYEQYF.